This T cell receptor beta chain originates from a study of T cell responses to AZD1222 COVID-19 vaccine. Unmatched junction bases numbered 8, after V lost 8 bases and J lost 6 bases. This CDR3 is built from 14 residues. Only in-frame clones appear in the TCRdb table, and some are missing; sequencing was by immunoSEQ multiplex PCR. The table lists fewer than 120,000 clones, approximately 92% of them singletons. This clonotype was obtained from an adult who received the AZD1222 COVID-19 vaccine. The sequencing here drew on peripheral blood, taken 28 days after the second AZD1222 dose. The chain couples TRBV23-1 to TRBJ2-1, with 9 bases aligning to TRBD1. TRBV23-1 is an open reading frame, and its role is uncertain. The CDR3 DNA follows: TGCGCCAGCCCAAGACAGGGGGATACCAATGAGCAGTTCTTC. Translating gives CASPRQGDTNEQFF.